Below, 29 T cell receptor beta chains from the same sample are listed, as sequenced in a study of CD8 T cells in ankylosing spondylitis. TCRdb fed the 5' RACE reads into MiXCR, producing one record per CDR3 protein. The table lists around 300,000 distinct CDR3 sequences, under 15% of them singletons. Sequenced input: blood, either unsorted or a sorted T cell fraction (not recorded which). The receptors stem from a male donor with ankylosing spondylitis or in good health (not recorded which).

This clonotype was seen many times. The rearrangement joins TRBV2 to TRBJ2-7; the D is unclear. The CDR3 loop spans 13 amino acids. Trimming removed 7 bases from V and 9 bases from J, with 19 bases in between. In germline, CDR1 is SNHLY, CDR2 FYNNEI. The CDR3 is CASIPAERKWQYF. CDR3 bases: TGTGCCAGCATCCCCGCGGAGAGGAAATGGCAGTACTTC. Using reference TRBV2 and TRBJ2-7 for the parts outside the CDR3, the full variable domain is EPEVTQTPSHQVTQMGQEVILRCVPISNHLYFYWYRQILGQKVEFLVSFYNNEISEKSEIFDDQFSVERPDGSNFTLKIRSTKLEDSAMYFCASIPAERKWQYFGPGTRLTVT.

This clonotype was seen more than once but under ten times. V usage is TRBV7-9 and J usage is TRBJ2-7; D is unclear. This CDR3 is 12 amino acids long. Trimming took 3 bases from V and 3 from J, leaving 6 bases between them. Per germline, CDR1 SEHNR and CDR2 FQNEAQ (reference sequence). The CDR3 DNA is TGTGCCAGCAGCTTCAACGGCTACGAGCAGTACTTC. This translates into CASSFNGYEQYF.

This clonotype showed up many times. V is TRBV5-1 and J is TRBJ2-1; 7 nucleotides line up with TRBD1. The CDR3 is 15 residues long. The germline CDR1 and CDR2 sequences are SGHRS and YFSETQ. V was pared by 6 bases and J by 0 bases, with 6 bases of the junction left unmatched. The CDR3 bases are TGCGCCAGCAACATGGGACAGCCCTCCTACAATGAGCAGTTCTTC. Protein product: CASNMGQPSYNEQFF. Variable domain in full (rest from reference TRBV5-1 and TRBJ2-1): KAGVTQTPRYLIKTRGQQVTLSCSPISGHRSVSWYQQTPGQGLQFLFEYFSETQRNKGNFPGRFSGRQFSNSRSEMNVSTLELGDSALYLCASNMGQPSYNEQFFGPGTRLTVL.

This clonotype was seen ten or more times. This chain joins TRBV12-3 or TRBV12-4 and TRBJ1-5; D remains unclear. This CDR3 has 12 amino acids. Trimming removed 6 bases from V and 6 bases from J, with 9 bases in between. DNA of the CDR3: TGTGCCAGCAGGGACGTCGGTCAGCCCCAGCATTTT. Its protein product is CASRDVGQPQHF.

The chain uses TRBV6-5 and TRBJ2-1, with D perhaps matching TRBD1 or TRBD2 (7 bases each). From germline, CDR1 is MNHEY and CDR2 SVGAGI. This CDR3 is 16 amino acids long. V lost 4 bases to trimming and J lost 2 bases, with 15 bases between them. The CDR3 spells CASSSPAGQTYNEQFF. CDR3 sequence (DNA): TGTGCCAGCAGTTCGCCAGCGGGACAGACCTACAATGAGCAGTTCTTC.

The table lists this clonotype with a few counts. The rearrangement uses TRBV12-3 or TRBV12-4 and TRBJ2-3, with a possible D match to TRBD1 (5 bases). V was clipped by 8 bases and J by 0 bases, with 9 bases between them. This CDR3 comprises 13 residues. CDR3 region: CASRRASTDTQYF. CDR3 DNA sequence: TGTGCCAGCCGCAGGGCTAGCACAGATACGCAGTATTTT.

V usage is TRBV14 and J usage is TRBJ2-3; D remains ambiguous. V was clipped by 0 bases and J by 6 bases, with 13 bases between them. CDR1 is SGHDN, CDR2 FVKESK, per germline. The CDR3 loop spans 15 amino acids. CDR3 loop: CASSQDWTDFDTQYF. As DNA, the CDR3 is TGTGCCAGCAGCCAAGATTGGACGGATTTTGATACGCAGTATTTT.

This clonotype showed up many times. The V and J genes are TRBV11-2 and TRBJ1-1, with D unresolved. Germline V lookup: CDR1 SGHAT, CDR2 FQNNGV. The V and J ends lost 1 base and 3 bases respectively, with 12 bases between them. There are 15 residues in the CDR3. The CDR3 protein is CASSLGEARDTEAFF. Written as DNA, the CDR3 is TGTGCCAGCAGCTTAGGCGAGGCGAGGGACACTGAAGCTTTCTTT.

The J gene is TRBJ1-1, the V gene TRBV11-2, with TRBD1 identical over 7 bases. V was pared by 3 bases and J by 4 bases, with 5 bases of the junction left unmatched. The CDR3 runs 14 residues. In germline, CDR1 is SGHAT, CDR2 FQNNGV. The CDR3, as DNA: TGTGCCAGCAGCTTCCCCGACAGGGCCACTGAAGCTTTCTTT. Translation gives CASSFPDRATEAFF.

V gene TRBV5-1 combines with J gene TRBJ2-7; D is unclear. Germline V lookup: CDR1 SGHRS, CDR2 YFSETQ. CDR3 length equals 11 residues. Trimming shortened V by 0 bases and J by 10 bases, and 8 bases separated the two germline ends. The CDR3 region is CASSLAGYQYF. CDR3 nucleotides: TGCGCCAGCAGCTTGGCCGGCTACCAGTACTTC.

The chain recombines TRBV6-1 with TRBJ2-3; TRBD2 matches 10 bases. The CDR3 loop spans 19 amino acids. Trimming cost V 7 bases and J 1 base; bases outside gene matches: 17. Germline values: CDR1 MNHNS, CDR2 SASEGT. CDR3: CASTRRLAGAGTGTDTQYF. The DNA for the CDR3 is TGTGCCAGCACGAGGCGGCTAGCGGGAGCTGGGACTGGCACAGATACGCAGTATTTT.

This clonotype turned up a few times. The chain combines TRBV20-1 with TRBJ2-1, with 9 bases lining up with TRBD2. The CDR3 covers 17 residues. V gave up 0 bases and J gave up 1 base; unmatched junction bases: 7. The germline V gene has CDR1 DFQATT and CDR2 SNEGSKA (reference sequence). The chain's CDR3 is CSARDRLAVSSYNEQFF. CDR3 nucleotides: TGCAGTGCTAGAGATAGACTAGCGGTATCGTCCTACAATGAGCAGTTCTTC.

Only a few counts were recorded for this clonotype. This sequence joins TRBV5-1 and TRBJ1-4; D gene unclear. The CDR3 covers 14 residues. CDR1 and CDR2 (germline): SGHRS, YFSETQ. The V end lost 0 bases, the J end lost 5 bases, and 8 bases lay between the germline ends. The CDR3, as DNA: TGCGCCAGCAGCTTGGGCAGTTCGAATGAAAAACTGTTTTTT. This gives the protein CASSLGSSNEKLFF.

This clonotype occurred many times. This chain connects TRBV10-3 to TRBJ1-1, with 8 bases lining up with TRBD1. The CDR3 contains 12 residues. V lost 6 bases to trimming and J lost 8 bases; unmatched junction nucleotides: 5. Germline V CDR1 and CDR2: ENHRY, SYGVKD. The chain's CDR3 is CAIRGDRPEAFF. The CDR3 DNA sequence: TGTGCCATCAGGGGGGACAGGCCCGAAGCTTTCTTT.

This clonotype showed up just a few times. The CDR3 loop reads CASSSVASGQGTGELFF. In DNA form, the CDR3 reads TGTGCCAGCAGCTCTGTCGCCTCCGGACAGGGGACCGGGGAGCTGTTTTTT. The V gene is TRBV7-9, the J gene TRBJ2-2, with 9 bases aligning to TRBD1. In germline, CDR1 is SEHNR, CDR2 FQNEAQ (reference sequence). The CDR3 length is 17 residues. V lost 4 bases and J lost 5; bases outside the gene matches: 11.

The J gene is TRBJ2-5, the V gene TRBV3-1, with D perhaps TRBD2 (5 bases). The CDR3 sequence is 14 residues long. Germline CDR1 is LGHDT and CDR2 is YNNKEL (reference sequence). V was cut by 0 bases and J by 5 bases, with 10 bases left in between. For the CDR3, the DNA is TGTGCCAGCAGCCAAGAAACTAGTAGGGAGACCCAGTACTTC. It translates to CASSQETSRETQYF.

The J gene is TRBJ2-7, the V gene TRBV29-1, with 12 nucleotides matching TRBD2. The germline CDR1 and CDR2 sequences are SQVTM and ANQGSEA. This CDR3 has 13 residues. Losses at the gene ends were 5 bases for V and 7 bases for J; bases not matched to a gene: 6. This CDR3 is CSVLAGGPSEQYF. Written as DNA, the CDR3 is TGCAGCGTTCTAGCGGGAGGGCCCAGTGAGCAGTACTTC.

In its sample, this clonotype was seen a few times. The CDR3 spells CSVSRSGENIQYF. The CDR3 DNA reads as TGCAGCGTTTCCCGTTCCGGTGAAAACATTCAGTACTTC. The chain combines TRBV29-1 with TRBJ2-4; D uncertain. CDR1 SQVTM and CDR2 ANQGSEA come from the germline V gene. V was clipped by 5 bases and J by 5 bases, with 13 bases between them. The CDR3 has 13 residues.

The CDR3 DNA is TGCGCCAGCAGCTTGGGGGGACAGGGGGCAGATACGCAGTATTTT. This gives the protein CASSLGGQGADTQYF. The rearrangement joins TRBV5-1 to TRBJ2-3; 11 nucleotides align to TRBD1. The CDR3 consists of 15 residues. Germline CDR1 reads SGHRS; CDR2 reads YFSETQ. Losses at the gene ends were 0 bases for V and 4 bases for J; bases not matched to a gene: 1.

This chain links TRBV3-1 with TRBJ2-7, with D unclear. Trimming took off 2 bases at V and 4 bases at J, with 12 bases between the two ends. This CDR3 is 14 amino acids long. Germline assignment: CDR1 LGHDT and CDR2 YNNKEL (reference sequence). The CDR3: CASSQIQRVYEQYF. CDR3 bases: TGTGCCAGCAGCCAAATACAGCGAGTTTACGAGCAGTACTTC.

This clonotype occurred a few times. CDR3 DNA: TGTGCCAGCAGTTGGGGGCTAGCGGGAGTCTCCAGCGGGGAGCTGTTTTTT. It is translated as CASSWGLAGVSSGELFF. The chain recombines TRBV6-5 with TRBJ2-2, with 10 bases aligning to TRBD2. CDR1 and CDR2 (germline): MNHEY, SVGAGI. CDR3 size: 17 residues. The V gene end was trimmed by 4 bases and the J gene end by 7 bases; junction bases not matched to a gene: 12.

This rearrangement joins TRBV3-1 to TRBJ1-5; D is ambiguous. The CDR3 is made up of 15 amino acids. The germline V and J ends were trimmed by 0 bases and 4 bases, with 10 bases remaining between them. Germline CDR1 LGHDT, CDR2 YNNKEL (reference sequence). The CDR3 region has the DNA TGTGCCAGCAGCCAAGAGGTAACGGCAAATCAGCCCCAGCATTTT. Its protein product is CASSQEVTANQPQHF.

This clonotype has more than one count but fewer than ten. The gene calls are TRBV20-1 and TRBJ2-5; D not resolved. The CDR3 length is 12 residues. The germline gives CDR1 DFQATT, CDR2 SNEGSKA (reference sequence). V was trimmed by 0 bases and J by 4 bases, leaving 6 bases between them. CDR3: CSARDMTETQYF. The CDR3 DNA sequence: TGCAGTGCTAGAGACATGACAGAGACCCAGTACTTC.

CDR3 sequence reads: CASSPRLAGRADEQFF. DNA for the CDR3: TGCGCCAGCAGCCCCCGACTAGCGGGACGGGCGGATGAGCAGTTCTTC. The rearrangement joins TRBV5-1 to TRBJ2-1, with 11 bases identical to TRBD2. The CDR3 has 16 residues. V shed 4 bases and J 8 bases; nucleotides not matched to a gene: 11. Germline V gene lookup returns CDR1 SGHRS and CDR2 YFSETQ.

This clonotype was seen ten or more times. The chain joins TRBV12-3 or TRBV12-4 to TRBJ2-1, with D perhaps TRBD2 (7 bases). Trimming removed 1 base at V and 6 bases at J, with 10 bases between. This CDR3 has 14 amino acids. In DNA form, the CDR3 reads TGTGCCAGCAGTTTAGGTAGGGGGGGCAATGAGCAGTTCTTC. Translating it yields CASSLGRGGNEQFF.

Only a few counts were recorded for this clonotype. In DNA form, the CDR3 reads TGTGCCAGCAGTCCCTCGGGACTAGCGGAGACCCAGTACTTC. It yields the protein CASSPSGLAETQYF. This chain connects TRBV12-3 or TRBV12-4 to TRBJ2-5, with 10 positions matching TRBD2. CDR3 length: 14 residues. J gave up 5 bases and V 5 bases, and 5 bases lay outside the gene matches.

This sequence joins TRBV5-1 and TRBJ2-3, with 10 bases matching TRBD2. V dropped 4 bases and J dropped 4; count of bases not matched to a gene: 6. From germline, CDR1 is SGHRS and CDR2 YFSETQ. This CDR3 contains 15 residues. CDR3 amino acids: CASSPGTSVSDTQYF. CDR3 DNA sequence: TGCGCCAGCAGCCCCGGGACTAGCGTCTCAGATACGCAGTATTTT.

The gene calls are TRBV7-2 and TRBJ2-5; D possibly matches TRBD1 or TRBD2 (5 bases each). Per the germline V gene, CDR1 is SGHTA and CDR2 is FQGNSA. This CDR3 contains 14 residues. V shed 8 bases and J shed 1 base, with 14 bases lying between them. For the CDR3, the DNA is TGTGCCAGCGGTCCCGGGACCCTCCAAGAGACCCAGTACTTC. Translating gives CASGPGTLQETQYF.

In this sample, this clonotype turned up a few times. The chain employs TRBV5-1 and TRBJ1-1, with a tentative D call TRBD1 (5 bases). This CDR3 comprises 16 residues. V lost 1 base to trimming and J lost 3 bases, with 16 bases between them. Germline V lookup: CDR1 SGHRS, CDR2 YFSETQ. As DNA, the CDR3 is TGCGCCAGCAGCTTGCAGGGCATACCAGGCGACACTGAAGCTTTCTTT. This translates into CASSLQGIPGDTEAFF.